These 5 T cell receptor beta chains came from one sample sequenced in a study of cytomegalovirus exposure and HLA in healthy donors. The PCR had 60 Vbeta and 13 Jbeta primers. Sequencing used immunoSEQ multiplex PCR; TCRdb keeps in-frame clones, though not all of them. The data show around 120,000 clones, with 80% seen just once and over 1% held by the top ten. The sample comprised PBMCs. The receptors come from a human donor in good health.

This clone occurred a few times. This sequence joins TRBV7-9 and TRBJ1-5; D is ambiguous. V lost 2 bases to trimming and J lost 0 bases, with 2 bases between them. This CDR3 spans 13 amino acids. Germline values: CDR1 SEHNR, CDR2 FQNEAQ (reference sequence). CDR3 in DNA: TGTGCCAGCAGCTTACATAGCAATCAGCCCCAGCATTTT. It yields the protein CASSLHSNQPQHF.

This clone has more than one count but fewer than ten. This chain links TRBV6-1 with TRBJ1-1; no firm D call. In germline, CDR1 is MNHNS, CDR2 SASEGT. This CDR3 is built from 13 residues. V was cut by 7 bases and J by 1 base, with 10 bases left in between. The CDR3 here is CASKATPNTEAFF. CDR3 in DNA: TGTGCCAGCAAGGCGACACCGAACACTGAAGCTTTCTTT.

Here the CDR3 reads CASSQGLATEAFF. The CDR3 DNA sequence: TGCGCCAGCAGCCAGGGCCTCGCCACTGAAGCTTTCTTT. The chain recombines TRBV4-1 with TRBJ1-1; D not resolved. From germline, CDR1 is MGHRA and CDR2 YSYEKL. This CDR3 contains 13 residues. V was trimmed by 3 bases and J by 4 bases, leaving 9 bases between them.

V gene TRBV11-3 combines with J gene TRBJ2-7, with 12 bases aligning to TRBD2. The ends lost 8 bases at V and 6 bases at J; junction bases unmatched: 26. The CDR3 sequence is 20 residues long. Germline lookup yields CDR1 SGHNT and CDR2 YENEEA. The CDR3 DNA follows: TGTGCCAGCGTCGTGCTAGCGGGGGGGCCCCACAGGGGCGCTCAGGGCGAGCAGTACTTC. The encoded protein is CASVVLAGGPHRGAQGEQYF.

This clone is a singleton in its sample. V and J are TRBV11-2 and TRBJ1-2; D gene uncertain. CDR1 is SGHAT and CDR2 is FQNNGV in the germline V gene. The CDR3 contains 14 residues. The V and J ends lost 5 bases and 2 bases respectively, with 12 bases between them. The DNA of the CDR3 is TGTGCCAGCAGCCCAGGCCAGAACAACTATGGCTACACCTTC. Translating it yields CASSPGQNNYGYTF.